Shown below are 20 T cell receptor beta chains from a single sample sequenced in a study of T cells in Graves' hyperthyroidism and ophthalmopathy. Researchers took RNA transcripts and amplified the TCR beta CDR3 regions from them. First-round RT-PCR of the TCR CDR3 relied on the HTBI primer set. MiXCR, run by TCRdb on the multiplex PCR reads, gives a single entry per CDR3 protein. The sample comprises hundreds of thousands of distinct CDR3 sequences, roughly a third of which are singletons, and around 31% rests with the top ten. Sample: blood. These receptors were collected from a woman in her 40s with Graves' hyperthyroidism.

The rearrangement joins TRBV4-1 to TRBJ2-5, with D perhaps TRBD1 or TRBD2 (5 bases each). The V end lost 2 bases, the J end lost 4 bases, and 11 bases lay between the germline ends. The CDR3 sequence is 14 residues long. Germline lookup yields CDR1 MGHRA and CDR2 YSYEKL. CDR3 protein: CASSQWGIGETQYF. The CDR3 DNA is TGCGCCAGCAGCCAATGGGGGATCGGAGAGACCCAGTACTTC.

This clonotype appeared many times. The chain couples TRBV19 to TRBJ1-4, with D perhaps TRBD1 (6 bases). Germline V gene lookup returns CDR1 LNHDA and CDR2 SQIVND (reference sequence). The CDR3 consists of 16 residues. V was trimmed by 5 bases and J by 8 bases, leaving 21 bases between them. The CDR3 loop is CASSPLTMGGPEKLFF. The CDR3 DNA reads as TGTGCCAGTAGTCCTCTCACTATGGGGGGCCCGGAAAAACTGTTTTTT.

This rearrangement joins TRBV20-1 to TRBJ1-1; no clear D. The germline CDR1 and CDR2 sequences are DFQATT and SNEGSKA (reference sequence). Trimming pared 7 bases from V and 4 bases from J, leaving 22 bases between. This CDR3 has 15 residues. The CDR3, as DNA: TGCAGTGTCCCCTCAGGCCGGGTCCGGGGCACTGAAGCTTTCTTT. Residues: CSVPSGRVRGTEAFF.

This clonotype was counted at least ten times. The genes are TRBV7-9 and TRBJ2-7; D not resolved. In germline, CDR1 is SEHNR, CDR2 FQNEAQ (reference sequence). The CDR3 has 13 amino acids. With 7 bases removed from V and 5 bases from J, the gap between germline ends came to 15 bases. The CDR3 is CASNLQSDDEQYF. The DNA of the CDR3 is TGTGCCAGCAATCTACAGTCTGACGACGAGCAGTACTTC.

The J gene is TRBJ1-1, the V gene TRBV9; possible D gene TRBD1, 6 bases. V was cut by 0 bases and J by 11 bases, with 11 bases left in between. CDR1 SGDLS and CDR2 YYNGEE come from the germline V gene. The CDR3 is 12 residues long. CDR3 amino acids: CASSVVQGFAFF. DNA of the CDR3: TGTGCCAGCAGCGTAGTACAGGGTTTCGCTTTCTTT.

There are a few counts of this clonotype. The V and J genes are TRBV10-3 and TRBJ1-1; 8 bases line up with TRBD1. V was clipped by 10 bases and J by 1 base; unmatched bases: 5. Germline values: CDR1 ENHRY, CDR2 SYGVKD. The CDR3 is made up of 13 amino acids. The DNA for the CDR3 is TGTGCCAGTTTCGGGACAGGGAACACTGAAGCTTTCTTT. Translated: CASFGTGNTEAFF.

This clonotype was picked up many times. Here the CDR3 DNA reads TGTGCCAGTAGGCTTGGGATGTGGGTCCGGCAAGGATCCGACTATGGCTACACCTTC. This translates into CASRLGMWVRQGSDYGYTF. V and J are TRBV19 and TRBJ1-2; D gene unclear. The CDR3 is 19 amino acids. V dropped 6 bases and J dropped 3 bases, with 29 bases sitting between them. From germline, CDR1 is LNHDA and CDR2 SQIVND (reference sequence).

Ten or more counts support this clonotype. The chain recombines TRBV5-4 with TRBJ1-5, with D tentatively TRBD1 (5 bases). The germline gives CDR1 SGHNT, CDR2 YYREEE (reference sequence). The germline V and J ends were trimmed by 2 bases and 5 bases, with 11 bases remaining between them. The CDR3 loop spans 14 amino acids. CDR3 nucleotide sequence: TGTGCCAGCAGCTTTTCGGGGGAGCATCAGCCCCAGCATTTT. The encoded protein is CASSFSGEHQPQHF.

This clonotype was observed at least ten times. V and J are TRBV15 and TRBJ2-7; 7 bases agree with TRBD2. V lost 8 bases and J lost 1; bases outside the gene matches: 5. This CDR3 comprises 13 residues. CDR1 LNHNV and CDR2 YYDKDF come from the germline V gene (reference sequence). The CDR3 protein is CATGNGRSYEQYF. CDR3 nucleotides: TGTGCCACCGGTAACGGGAGGTCCTACGAGCAGTACTTC. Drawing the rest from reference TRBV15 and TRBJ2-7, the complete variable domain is DAMVIQNPRYQVTQFGKPVTLSCSQTLNHNVMYWYQQKSSQAPKLLFHYYDKDFNNEADTPDNFQSRRPNTSFCFLDIRSPGLGDTAMYLCATGNGRSYEQYFGPGTRLTVT.

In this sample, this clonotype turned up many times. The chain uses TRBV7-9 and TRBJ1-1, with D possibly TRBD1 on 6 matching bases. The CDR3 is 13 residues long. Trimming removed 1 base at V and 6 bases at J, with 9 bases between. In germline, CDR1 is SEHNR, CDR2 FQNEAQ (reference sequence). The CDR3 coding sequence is TGTGCCAGCAGCTTAGAAGGGGGGGCTGAAGCTTTCTTT. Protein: CASSLEGGAEAFF.

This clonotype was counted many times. The CDR3 protein is CSASPTGLETQYF. CDR3 sequence (DNA): TGCAGTGCTTCTCCGACAGGGTTAGAGACCCAGTACTTC. The genes are TRBV20-1 and TRBJ2-5; 7 bases match TRBD1. CDR3 length equals 13 residues. From germline, CDR1 is DFQATT and CDR2 SNEGSKA (reference sequence). V trimming: 5 bases; J trimming: 4 bases; junction bases outside the gene matches: 7.

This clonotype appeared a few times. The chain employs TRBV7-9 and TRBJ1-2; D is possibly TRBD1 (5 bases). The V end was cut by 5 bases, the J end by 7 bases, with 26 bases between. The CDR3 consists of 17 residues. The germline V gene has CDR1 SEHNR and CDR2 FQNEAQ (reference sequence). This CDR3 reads CASSVGPPGRRTPGYTF. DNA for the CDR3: TGTGCCAGCAGCGTGGGCCCCCCGGGACGGAGGACACCTGGCTACACCTTC.

This CDR3 is CSAREPGGGSLLYEQYF. CDR3 DNA sequence: TGCAGTGCTAGGGAGCCCGGTGGGGGGTCCTTACTCTACGAGCAGTACTTC. The rearrangement uses TRBV20-1 and TRBJ2-7, with D maybe TRBD2 (6 bases). Trimming pared 3 bases from V and 3 bases from J, leaving 24 bases between. This CDR3 contains 17 residues. Germline V CDR1 and CDR2: DFQATT, SNEGSKA (reference sequence).

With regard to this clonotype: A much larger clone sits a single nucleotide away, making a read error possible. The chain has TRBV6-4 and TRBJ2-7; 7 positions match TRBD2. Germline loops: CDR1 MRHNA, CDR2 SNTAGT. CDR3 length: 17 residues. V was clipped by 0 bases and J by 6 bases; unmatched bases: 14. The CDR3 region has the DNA TGTGCCAGCAGTGACTCCCTAGGCGGGAGCCGGTCGTGCGAGCAGTACTTC. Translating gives CASSDSLGGSRSCEQYF.

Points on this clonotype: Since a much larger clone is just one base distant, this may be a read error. CDR3 residues: CASSVGDVVQPQHF. In nucleotides, the CDR3 is TGTGCCAGTAGTGTAGGGGACGTTGTCCAGCCCCAGCATTTT. V usage is TRBV19 and J usage is TRBJ1-5, with D maybe TRBD1 (5 bases). Trimming left V 5 bases short and J 7 bases short, with 15 bases between. CDR1 is LNHDA, CDR2 SQIVND, per germline (reference sequence). CDR3 length: 14 amino acids.

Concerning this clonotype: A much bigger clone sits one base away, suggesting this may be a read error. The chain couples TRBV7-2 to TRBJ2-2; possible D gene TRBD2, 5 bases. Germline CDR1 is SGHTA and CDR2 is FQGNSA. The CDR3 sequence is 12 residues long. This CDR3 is CASSGTAWELLF. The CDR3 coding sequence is TGTGCCAGCAGCGGCACCGCGTGGGAGCTGCTTTTT.

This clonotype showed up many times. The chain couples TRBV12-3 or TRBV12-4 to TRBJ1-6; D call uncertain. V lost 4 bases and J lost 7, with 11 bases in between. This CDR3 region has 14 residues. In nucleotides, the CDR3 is TGTGCCAGCAGTTCCCCCCTGCCAAATTCACCCCTCCACTTT. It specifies CASSSPLPNSPLHF.

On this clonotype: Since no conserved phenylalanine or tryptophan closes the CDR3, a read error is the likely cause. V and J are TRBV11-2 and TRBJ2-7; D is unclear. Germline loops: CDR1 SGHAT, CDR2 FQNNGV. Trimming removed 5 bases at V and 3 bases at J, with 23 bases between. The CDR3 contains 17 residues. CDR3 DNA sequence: TGTGCCAGCAGCCAAGTAGAGGCAGGCCCTGGAATCTACGAGCAGTACCTC. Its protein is CASSQVEAGPGIYEQYL.

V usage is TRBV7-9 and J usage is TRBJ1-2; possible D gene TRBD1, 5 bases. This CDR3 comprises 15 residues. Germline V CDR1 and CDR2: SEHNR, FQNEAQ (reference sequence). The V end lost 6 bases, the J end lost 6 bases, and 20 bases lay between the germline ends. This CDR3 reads CASSSFGGAVDGYTF. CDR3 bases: TGTGCCAGCAGTTCATTCGGTGGGGCCGTCGATGGCTACACCTTC. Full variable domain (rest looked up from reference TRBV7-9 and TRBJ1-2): DTGVSQNPRHKITKRGQNVTFRCDPISEHNRLYWYRQTLGQGPEFLTYFQNEAQLEKSRLLSDRFSAERPKGSFSTLEIQRTEQGDSAMYLCASSSFGGAVDGYTFGSGTRLTVV.

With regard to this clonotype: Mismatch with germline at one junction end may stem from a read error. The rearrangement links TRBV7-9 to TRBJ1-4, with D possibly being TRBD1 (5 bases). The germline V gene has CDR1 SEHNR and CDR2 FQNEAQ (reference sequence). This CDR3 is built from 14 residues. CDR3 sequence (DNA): TGTGTCAGCAGCCAAAATAGCAAGGGGGAAAAACTGTTTTTT. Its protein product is CVSSQNSKGEKLFF.